The rows below give T cell receptor beta chains drawn from one sample of a study of blood T cell repertoires in COVID-19. The repertoire was sequenced with immunoSEQ multiplex PCR; TCRdb's copy has only in-frame clones and lacks some. The sample holds 270,000 or so clones; around 82% are singletons and the top ten take about 3.4%. Material for sequencing was peripheral blood. The receptors stem from a woman in her late teens or twenties with acute or convalescent COVID-19. Each CDR3 is given with its conserved first and last residue. D genes are given only for firm matches. Rows give clone size only sometimes, using once, few, many, or a class for an expanded clone.

V gene	J gene	D gene	clone size	CDR3 DNA	CDR3 protein
TRBV6-5	TRBJ2-7	TRBD2	NA	TGTGCCAGCAGTTACGGCGGGACTAGCGGACGCTACGAGCAGTACTTC	CASSYGGTSGRYEQYF
TRBV2	TRBJ2-1	NA	NA	TGTGCCAGCAGCTCCCGACAGAGGCCTAACAATGAGCAGTTCTTC	CASSSRQRPNNEQFF
TRBV27	TRBJ2-7	TRBD1	once	TGTGCCAGCAGTTTGGGACAGAATTACTACGAGCAGTACTTC	CASSLGQNYYEQYF
TRBV20-1	TRBJ2-7	TRBD1	NA	TGCAGTGCTAGTAAGGGGACAGGGGTAGGAAGCTCCTACGAGCAGTACTTC	CSASKGTGVGSSYEQYF
TRBV11-1	TRBJ2-7	NA	NA	TGTGCCAGCAGCCAGGGCAGGGGACCCTACGAGCAGTACTTC	CASSQGRGPYEQYF
TRBV27	TRBJ2-7	NA	few	TGTGCCAGCAGTTTATATAGTATGGGGACTTCCAGCTACGAGCAGTACTTC	CASSLYSMGTSSYEQYF
TRBV24-1	TRBJ2-1	TRBD2	once	TGTGCCACCAGCCCAGGGACTAGCAGAAACAATGAGCAGTTCTTC	CATSPGTSRNNEQFF
TRBV15	TRBJ1-1	TRBD1	few	TGTGCCACCAGCAGAGATGATACGGGACAGCGGAACACTGAAGCTTTCTTT	CATSRDDTGQRNTEAFF
TRBV5-1	TRBJ1-1	NA	few	TGCGCCAGCAGCTTGGGACAGCCGAACACTGAAGCTTTCTTT	CASSLGQPNTEAFF
TRBV30	TRBJ1-2	NA	once	TGTGCCTGGAGTGTTGGGCAGGGAAATGGCTACACCTTC	CAWSVGQGNGYTF
TRBV7-2	TRBJ2-3	TRBD2	NA	TGTGCCAGCAGCTCGGGACTAGCGGGAGGAACAGATACGCAGTATTTT	CASSSGLAGGTDTQYF
TRBV16	TRBJ2-7	TRBD2	NA	TGTGCCAGCACCGGGGGGGACGAGCAGTACTTC	CASTGGDEQYF
TRBV4-2	TRBJ1-2	NA	NA	TGTGCCAGCAGCCAAGATATCACAGGGAACTATGGCTACACCTTC	CASSQDITGNYGYTF
TRBV6-2/TRBV6-3	TRBJ2-2	NA	NA	TGTGCCAGCAGTTACTCCCGGACCGGGGAGCTGTTTTTT	CASSYSRTGELFF
TRBV28	TRBJ1-2	NA	NA	TGTGCCAGCAGTTTCGGGAACTATGGCTACACCTTC	CASSFGNYGYTF
TRBV4-1	TRBJ1-4	TRBD1	NA	TGCGCCAGCAGCCAAGAGCAGGGGGCGCGGTCTAATGAAAAACTGTTTTTT	CASSQEQGARSNEKLFF
TRBV4-3	TRBJ1-1	TRBD1	NA	TGCGCCAGCAGCCCTATGACAGGGGAAGGGACTGAAGCTTTCTTT	CASSPMTGEGTEAFF
TRBV9	TRBJ2-5	TRBD2	NA	TGTGCCAGCAGCGTATCCGTGGGGGGAGGGCCTCGGGAGACCCAGTACTTC	CASSVSVGGGPRETQYF
TRBV25-1	TRBJ1-2	TRBD1	NA	TGTGCCAGCAGTGAGCAGGGGGGCTATGGCTACACCTTC	CASSEQGGYGYTF
TRBV18	TRBJ1-3	NA	once	TGTGCCAGCTCCCCAGACAGCGCGGGGGGAAACACCATATATTTT	CASSPDSAGGNTIYF
TRBV30	TRBJ2-7	TRBD2	NA	TGTGCCTGGAGTAACCTAGGCGGCGGGAGGGCCTACGAGCAGTACTTC	CAWSNLGGGRAYEQYF
TRBV5-1	TRBJ1-4	TRBD1	NA	TGCGCCAGCAGCTCCGGACAGGTCGGGCCCGAAAAACTGTTTTTT	CASSSGQVGPEKLFF
TRBV5-1	TRBJ2-2	NA	NA	TGCGCCAGCAGCCCGGGACACGGGAACACCGGGGAGCTGTTTTTT	CASSPGHGNTGELFF
TRBV7-2	TRBJ1-6	TRBD1	NA	TGTGCCAGCAGCTCCCGACAGGGAGGTAATTCACCCCTCCACTTT	CASSSRQGGNSPLHF
TRBV4-3	TRBJ2-2	TRBD1	NA	TGCGCCAGCAGCCAAGGGACAGGGTGGGACGGGGAGCTGTTTTTT	CASSQGTGWDGELFF
TRBV9	TRBJ2-1	NA	few	TGTGCCAGCACTGGGGGGGCGGACTACAATGAGCAGTTCTTC	CASTGGADYNEQFF
TRBV18	TRBJ2-3	TRBD2	once	TGTGCCAGCGGTGGAGCTTCGCGGGAGGGCGGAGGCACAGATACGCAGTATTTT	CASGGASREGGGTDTQYF
TRBV27	TRBJ1-5	TRBD1	NA	TGTGCCAGCAGGCTCGATTCTCAGGGGGTCCATCAGCCCCAGCATTTT	CASRLDSQGVHQPQHF
TRBV7-2	TRBJ1-2	NA	NA	TGTGCCAGCAGCCCAGAACAGGATAACTATGGCTACACCTTC	CASSPEQDNYGYTF
TRBV28	TRBJ1-6	TRBD1	once	TGTGCCAGCAGTTTCAGGGGGCTCGGTTCACCCCTCCACTTT	CASSFRGLGSPLHF
TRBV30	TRBJ1-6	TRBD1	NA	TGTGCCTGGAGTGTCGTGGGACAGCCCAATTCACCCCTCCACTTT	CAWSVVGQPNSPLHF
TRBV19	TRBJ2-1	TRBD2	once	TGTGCCAGTAGTATAGGCGCGGGACTAGCGGGAGGGCCCCCAGCTGAGCAGTTCTTC	CASSIGAGLAGGPPAEQFF
TRBV4-1	TRBJ2-1	TRBD2	once	TGCGCCAGCAGCCAAGATAGACTAGCGGGGGGCCTTTACAATGAGCAGTTCTTC	CASSQDRLAGGLYNEQFF
TRBV6-2/TRBV6-3	TRBJ2-3	NA	NA	TGTGCCAGCAGTCCCTCGAGTACGCAGTATTTT	CASSPSSTQYF
TRBV6-6	TRBJ2-3	TRBD2	NA	TGTGCCAGCATCCTTAGCGGGAGGACAGATACGCAGTATTTT	CASILSGRTDTQYF
TRBV6-5	TRBJ2-5	TRBD1	NA	TGTGCCAGCACACGACAACAGGGGGCTCAAGAGACCCAGTACTTC	CASTRQQGAQETQYF
TRBV11-3	TRBJ1-6	NA	NA	TGTGCCAGCAGCTTATACGGGAATTCACCCCTCCACTTT	CASSLYGNSPLHF
TRBV7-2	TRBJ1-4	TRBD1	once	TGTGCCAGCAGCTTTACAGGGGGCATAGCTAATGAAAAACTGTTTTTT	CASSFTGGIANEKLFF
TRBV29-1	TRBJ2-3	TRBD2	once	TGCAGCGTTGACCTAGCGGGAGATACGCAGTATTTT	CSVDLAGDTQYF
TRBV19	TRBJ1-2	NA	NA	TGTGCCAGTAGTCCGGACAGACGCTACACCTTC	CASSPDRRYTF
TRBV15	TRBJ1-2	NA	NA	TGTGCCATTGGACCGACGGAGGGCTATGGCTACACCTTC	CAIGPTEGYGYTF
TRBV6-2/TRBV6-3	TRBJ1-1	NA	once	TGTGCCAGCAGTTACTTTCAGGGATACACTGAAGCTTTCTTT	CASSYFQGYTEAFF
TRBV18	TRBJ2-1	NA	NA	TGTGCCAGCTCACCGGGCCAGACCTTATTTTCTGAGCAGTTCTTC	CASSPGQTLFSEQFF
TRBV28	TRBJ2-2	NA	few	TGTGCCAGCAGTCCCGACCGGGTACTCACCGGGGAGCTGTTTTTT	CASSPDRVLTGELFF
TRBV3-1/TRBV3-2	TRBJ2-7	TRBD2	NA	TGTGCCAGCAGCCCCGGACTAGCGGGAGGCCAAACTTACGAGCAGTACTTC	CASSPGLAGGQTYEQYF
TRBV5-8	TRBJ1-5	NA	NA	TGTGCCAGCAGCTTAAGGGTGGGGCCAAAAGGGGGCAATCAGCCCCAGCATTTT	CASSLRVGPKGGNQPQHF
TRBV27	TRBJ2-2	NA	NA	TGTGCCAGCAGTCCGGCCGGGACTTTTAATGCGAACACCGGGGAGCTGTTTTTT	CASSPAGTFNANTGELFF
TRBV21-1	TRBJ2-1	NA	NA	TGTGCCAGCACCCAAAGGGGACTAGCGGACAATGAGCAGTTCTTC	CASTQRGLADNEQFF
TRBV7-2	TRBJ2-5	NA	NA	TGTGCCAGCAGCTTATATTGGTCTCGACGCCCACTAGGAGGAGAGACCCAGTACTTC	CASSLYWSRRPLGGETQYF
TRBV5-4	TRBJ2-3	TRBD2	NA	TGTGCCAGCAGCTTGGATCCAGCGGGAGGAGCAGATACGCAGTATTTT	CASSLDPAGGADTQYF
TRBV19	TRBJ2-4	NA	few	TGTGCCAGTAGAGCGGTGGGGGGGGCTAACATTCAGTACTTC	CASRAVGGANIQYF
TRBV10-3	TRBJ2-7	TRBD2	NA	TGTGCCATCCGATCCGGGACTACCAACTACGAGCAGTACTTC	CAIRSGTTNYEQYF
TRBV19	TRBJ1-5	NA	NA	TGTGCCAGTAGTTCCTCGGGGAGGCGAGGCGGGGTTAATCAGCCCCAGCATTTT	CASSSSGRRGGVNQPQHF
TRBV7-2	TRBJ2-5	TRBD1	once	TGTGCCAGCAGCTTAGGGACCGGGACAGAGGGGACCCAGTACTTC	CASSLGTGTEGTQYF
TRBV3-1/TRBV3-2	TRBJ1-6	TRBD1	NA	TGTGCCAGCAGCCATCACGGACAGGGGAATAAGGGCTCACCCCTCCACTTT	CASSHHGQGNKGSPLHF
TRBV6-2/TRBV6-3	TRBJ1-2	NA	NA	TGTGCCAGCAGTTACAAATTGACAGATAACTATGGCTACACCTTC	CASSYKLTDNYGYTF
TRBV3-1/TRBV3-2	TRBJ2-7	TRBD1	NA	TGTGCCAGCAGCCACGGGACAGGGACCTACGAGCAGTACTTC	CASSHGTGTYEQYF
TRBV12-5	TRBJ2-1	NA	NA	TGTGCTAGTGGTTTGGTAACCGGGACAAGCTCCTACAATGAGCAGTTCTTC	CASGLVTGTSSYNEQFF
TRBV28	TRBJ2-2	TRBD2	NA	TGTGCCAGCAGTATAGTGGGCCTAGCGGGAGGTTTTCCGCCCGGGGAGCTGTTTTTT	CASSIVGLAGGFPPGELFF
TRBV2	TRBJ2-1	TRBD2	NA	TGTGCCAGCAGTGAGTGGGCTAGCGGGAGGGGAAATGAGCAGTTCTTC	CASSEWASGRGNEQFF